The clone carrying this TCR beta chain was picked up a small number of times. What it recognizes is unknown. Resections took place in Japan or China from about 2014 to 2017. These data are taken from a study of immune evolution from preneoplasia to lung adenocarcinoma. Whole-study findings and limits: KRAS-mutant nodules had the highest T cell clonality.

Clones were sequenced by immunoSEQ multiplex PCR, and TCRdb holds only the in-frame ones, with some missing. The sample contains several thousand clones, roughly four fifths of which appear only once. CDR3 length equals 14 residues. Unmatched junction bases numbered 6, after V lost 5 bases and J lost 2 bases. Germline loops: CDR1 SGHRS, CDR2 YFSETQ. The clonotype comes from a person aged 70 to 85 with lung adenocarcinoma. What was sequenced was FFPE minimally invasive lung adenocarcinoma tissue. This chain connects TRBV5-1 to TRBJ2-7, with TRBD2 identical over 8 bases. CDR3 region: CASRLERGTYEQYF. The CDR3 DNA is TGCGCCAGCAGACTAGAGCGGGGGACCTACGAGCAGTACTTC.